The next 3 T cell receptor beta chains were all read from a single sample in a study of CD8+ T cells in alopecia areata. RNA was extracted and reverse transcribed into cDNA as the sequencing template. TCRdb's copy holds only in-frame clones and misses some; the assay was immunoSEQ multiplex PCR. The table shows around 65,000 clones, with approximately 45% occurring only once. Here the sequenced sample was CD8+ T cells sorted from blood, taken at week 0. The source is a human donor with alopecia areata.

The J gene is TRBJ2-7, the V gene TRBV30; 11 bases line up with TRBD2. Germline-derived CDR1 and CDR2 are GTSNPN and SVGIG (reference sequence). The V gene end was trimmed by 6 bases and the J gene end by 4 bases; junction bases not matched to a gene: 5. The CDR3 runs to 13 residues. The CDR3 nucleotides read TGTGCCTGTGGGACTAGCGGAGGATACGAGCAGTACTTC. Encoded protein: CACGTSGGYEQYF. Variable domain in full (rest from reference TRBV30 and TRBJ2-7): SQTIHQWPATLVQPVGSPLSLECTVEGTSNPNLYWYRQAAGRGLQLLFYSVGIGQISSEVPQNLSASRPQDRQFILSSKKLLLSDSGFYLCACGTSGGYEQYFGPGTRLTVT.

This clone was seen a few times. The chain employs TRBV19 and TRBJ1-5, with D possibly matching TRBD1 (6 bases). The V gene's germline CDR1 is LNHDA and CDR2 SQIVND (reference sequence). The CDR3 runs to 13 residues. With 6 bases removed from V and 5 bases from J, the gap between germline ends came to 11 bases. CDR3 nucleotide sequence: TGTGCCAGTAGATCCTCAGGGGATCAGCCCCAGCATTTT. As protein: CASRSSGDQPQHF.

V usage is TRBV28 and J usage is TRBJ2-3; D unclear. V gave up 6 bases and J gave up 0 bases, with 10 bases separating them. In germline, CDR1 is MDHEN, CDR2 SYDVKM. This CDR3 comprises 14 residues. In DNA, the CDR3 is TGTGCCAGCAGGGGAAAACGTAGCACAGATACGCAGTATTTT. Translating gives CASRGKRSTDTQYF.